The rows below give T cell receptor beta chains drawn from one sample of a study of shared T cell receptors in the human thymus. The assay was immunoSEQ multiplex PCR, and TCRdb's table has in-frame clones only and misses some. Among approximately 760,000 clones listed, 75% to 90% were seen once. Another study also made use of these data, one on human thymus T cells.

Sequencing was carried out using thymocytes. The receptors here all came from a girl under three years old with a congenital heart defect. The CDR3 runs from the conserved cysteine through the conserved F or W. A D gene is named only where the DNA matches it firmly. Size is omitted from some rows. Given values are once, few, many or a class for expanded clones.

d_call | j_call | clone_size | v_call | cdr3_aa | cdr3_nt
TRBD1 | TRBJ1-1 | NA | TRBV15 | CATSPQGATEAFF | TGTGCCACCAGCCCACAGGGGGCAACTGAAGCTTTCTTT
TRBD1 | TRBJ1-1 | NA | TRBV6-5 | CASSTTGGHTEAFF | TGTGCCAGCAGTACGACAGGGGGCCACACTGAAGCTTTCTTT
TRBD1 | TRBJ1-4 | NA | TRBV6-5 | CASSYSGTGGKLFF | TGTGCCAGCAGTTACTCAGGGACAGGGGGAAAACTGTTTTTT
TRBD1 | TRBJ1-4 | NA | TRBV13 | CASSLLGGTLTGWWREKLFF | TGTGCCAGCAGCTTATTGGGGGGAACATTGACAGGGTGGTGGCGTGAAAAACTGTTTTTT
TRBD1 | TRBJ1-1 | NA | TRBV27 | CASRGQGKGATEAFF | TGTGCCAGCCGGGGACAGGGGAAGGGTGCCACTGAAGCTTTCTTT
TRBD2 | TRBJ2-5 | once | TRBV4-2 | CASSQGASGGHNSSPIVAQYF | TGTGCCAGCAGCCAAGGAGCTAGCGGGGGCCACAATTCTTCCCCCATAGTCGCCCAGTACTTC
NA | TRBJ2-7 | once | TRBV29-1 | CSVQDYEQYF | TGCAGCGTCCAGGACTACGAGCAGTACTTC
TRBD1 | TRBJ1-2 | NA | TRBV28 | CASSQIPGQALGSYGYTF | TGTGCCAGCAGTCAAATCCCCGGACAGGCCTTAGGGAGCTACGGCTACACCTTC
TRBD1 | TRBJ1-6 | NA | TRBV7-2 | CASSPGTGNNSPLHF | TGTGCCAGCAGCCCTGGGACAGGGAATAATTCACCCCTCCACTTT
NA | TRBJ1-6 | NA | TRBV5-4 | CASSLGGRQNSPLHF | TGTGCCAGCAGCTTGGGGGGCCGGCAAAATTCCCCCCTCCACTTT
TRBD2 | TRBJ2-5 | NA | TRBV7-3 | CASRSIGPAGPVETQYF | TGTGCCAGCAGGTCAATAGGACCAGCGGGGCCGGTGGAGACCCAGTACTTC
NA | TRBJ1-2 | once | TRBV10-2 | CASSDSPQGQALGVQVGYTF | TGCGCCAGCAGTGACTCCCCACAGGGCCAGGCGCTCGGGGTTCAAGTTGGCTACACCTTC
NA | TRBJ1-1 | few | TRBV6-5 | CASSLWGGVEFEAFF | TGTGCCAGCAGCCTCTGGGGGGGGGTGGAGTTTGAAGCTTTCTTT
TRBD2 | TRBJ2-2 | few | TRBV28 | CASSYLNRDYELFF | TGTGCCAGCAGTTACCTTAACCGGGACTACGAGCTGTTTTTT
NA | TRBJ1-2 | NA | TRBV6-6 | CASSIWAGPANYGYTF | TGTGCCAGCAGTATATGGGCGGGACCCGCTAACTATGGCTACACCTTC
TRBD1 | TRBJ1-4 | once | TRBV29-1 | CSVQDREGEKLFF | TGCAGCGTTCAGGACAGGGAGGGAGAAAAACTGTTTTTT
TRBD1 | TRBJ2-7 | NA | TRBV6-1 | CASSDRQGNLYEQYF | TGTGCCAGCAGTGACCGACAGGGGAATCTCTACGAGCAGTACTTC
NA | TRBJ2-3 | NA | TRBV5-1 | CASSLAGSYNSTDTQYF | TGCGCCAGCAGCTTGGCTGGTAGCTACAATAGCACAGATACGCAGTATTTT
TRBD2 | TRBJ2-1 | once | TRBV11-2 | CASSLEMVRTSGRFF | TGTGCCAGCAGCTTGGAGATGGTCCGGACTAGCGGTCGGTTCTTC
NA | TRBJ2-7 | NA | TRBV29-1 | CSVEEGSGLAGLYEQYF | TGCAGCGTTGAGGAGGGAAGCGGGCTGGCAGGACTCTACGAGCAGTACTTC
NA | TRBJ1-5 | NA | TRBV6-5 | CASSYSRSGNQPQHF | TGTGCCAGCAGTTACTCGAGGTCGGGCAATCAGCCCCAGCATTTT
TRBD2 | TRBJ2-5 | NA | TRBV28 | CASSLWSHQLAGGQNF | TGTGCCAGCAGTTTATGGTCTCATCAACTAGCGGGGGGACAAAACTTC
TRBD1 | TRBJ1-1 | NA | TRBV6-5 | CASSDLQGGNEAFF | TGTGCCAGCAGTGATCTACAGGGGGGGAATGAAGCTTTCTTT
NA | TRBJ1-1 | NA | TRBV2 | CASSLNEGKDTEAFF | TGTGCCAGCAGCTTAAATGAGGGAAAGGACACTGAAGCTTTCTTT
NA | TRBJ2-7 | NA | TRBV18 | CAPPGIGCYEQYF | TGTGCCCCCCCCGGGATCGGATGCTACGAGCAGTACTTC
TRBD2 | TRBJ2-3 | NA | TRBV11-2 | CASSLTAETSGGHTQYF | TGTGCCAGCAGCTTAACTGCCGAGACTAGCGGGGGCCATACGCAGTATTTT
NA | TRBJ1-1 | NA | TRBV27 | CASSLVAGAVSRNTEAFF | TGTGCCAGCAGTTTGGTTGCTGGGGCAGTATCAAGGAACACTGAAGCTTTCTTT
NA | TRBJ2-7 | NA | TRBV4-3 | CASSQDVTLRPTYEQYF | TGCGCCAGCAGCCAAGACGTGACACTTCGACCCACCTACGAGCAGTACTTC
TRBD1 | TRBJ2-4 | NA | TRBV4-1 | CASSHQRGQHKNIQYF | TGCGCCAGCAGCCACCAACGGGGACAGCACAAAAACATTCAGTACTTC
NA | TRBJ1-4 | NA | TRBV5-5 | CASSLSGGGEKLFF | TGTGCCAGCAGCTTGTCGGGGGGTGGCGAAAAACTGTTTTTT
NA | TRBJ2-7 | NA | TRBV15 | CATSRVSGEQYF | TGTGCCACCAGCAGAGTCTCGGGCGAGCAGTACTTC
TRBD2 | TRBJ2-1 | NA | TRBV6-6 | CASTPGLAGVNEQFF | TGTGCCAGCACCCCGGGACTAGCGGGGGTTAATGAGCAGTTCTTC
NA | TRBJ2-1 | NA | TRBV5-1 | CASRGGAYNEQFF | TGCGCCAGCAGAGGCGGGGCTTACAATGAGCAGTTCTTC
TRBD2 | TRBJ2-5 | NA | TRBV7-3 | CASSLTTGGQETQYF | TGTGCCAGCAGCTTAACTACGGGGGGGCAAGAGACCCAGTACTTC
NA | TRBJ2-5 | NA | TRBV5-6 | CASRERVFSETQYF | TGTGCCAGCAGGGAGCGGGTCTTTTCCGAGACCCAGTACTTC
NA | TRBJ2-7 | NA | TRBV19 | CASSITDSYEQYF | TGTGCCAGTAGTATTACAGACTCCTACGAGCAGTACTTC
NA | TRBJ1-1 | NA | TRBV6-6 | CASGHLNTEAFF | TGTGCCAGCGGGCACCTGAACACTGAAGCTTTCTTT
NA | TRBJ2-5 | NA | TRBV6-5 | CASRNRDFGEETQYF | TGTGCCAGCAGGAACCGGGACTTCGGAGAAGAGACCCAGTACTTC
NA | TRBJ1-2 | NA | TRBV7-9 | CASSLERHTKTGTDYGYTF | TGTGCCAGCAGCTTAGAGAGGCACACAAAAACCGGGACTGACTATGGCTACACCTTC
NA | TRBJ1-2 | NA | TRBV19 | CASTLQGSNYGYTF | TGTGCCAGCACCCTCCAGGGGTCTAACTATGGCTACACCTTC
NA | TRBJ1-6 | NA | TRBV5-1 | CASSSCLYSPLHF | TGCGCCAGCAGCTCCTGTCTCTATTCACCCCTCCACTTT
NA | TRBJ2-7 | NA | TRBV4-1 | CASSQEFRNSYEQYF | TGCGCCAGCAGCCAAGAATTCAGAAACTCCTACGAGCAGTACTTC
NA | TRBJ2-2 | NA | TRBV15 | CATSRAWGLLLNTGELFF | TGTGCCACCAGCAGAGCGTGGGGACTGTTACTGAACACCGGGGAGCTGTTTTTT
TRBD1 | TRBJ1-1 | NA | TRBV12-5 | CASGMDRANTEAFF | TGTGCTAGTGGTATGGACAGGGCTAACACTGAAGCTTTCTTT
NA | TRBJ2-6 | NA | TRBV7-9 | CASFPGVGPSGANVLTF | TGTGCCAGCTTCCCGGGGGTAGGCCCTTCTGGGGCCAACGTCCTGACTTTC
NA | TRBJ1-1 | NA | TRBV2 | CASSETDSNTEAFF | TGTGCCAGCAGTGAAACGGACAGTAACACTGAAGCTTTCTTT
NA | TRBJ1-2 | NA | TRBV20-1 | CSANPVNTF | TGCAGTGCTAATCCAGTCAACACCTTC
TRBD2 | TRBJ2-2 | NA | TRBV9 | CASSVGTSGGDTGELFF | TGTGCCAGCAGCGTAGGGACTAGCGGGGGGGACACCGGGGAGCTGTTTTTT
TRBD1 | TRBJ2-5 | NA | TRBV28 | CASRSTGEETQYF | TGTGCCAGCAGGTCGACAGGGGAAGAGACCCAGTACTTC
NA | TRBJ2-1 | NA | TRBV27 | CASSTYSPSRQRNEQFF | TGTGCCAGCAGCACCTATAGCCCCTCAAGACAGAGGAATGAGCAGTTCTTC
NA | TRBJ1-4 | once | TRBV5-1 | CASSPTGQPPEKLFF | TGCGCCAGCAGCCCAACAGGACAGCCCCCCGAAAAACTGTTTTTT
NA | TRBJ1-4 | NA | TRBV5-6 | CASSHKSPWQINEKLFF | TGTGCCAGCAGCCATAAATCGCCATGGCAAATTAATGAAAAACTGTTTTTT
NA | TRBJ2-7 | NA | TRBV27 | CASSLLGDIDYEQYF | TGTGCCAGCAGTTTATTAGGGGACATAGACTACGAGCAGTACTTC